This paragraph covers one T cell receptor (beta chain) sequence. The antigen is undetermined. The sample comes from a study of PD-L1 blockade in urothelial cancer. Whole-study context: Every 3 weeks, patients received intravenous atezolizumab 1,200 mg, beginning 2014. Twenty-five of 29 patients were men who had bladder-origin urothelial cancer.

Regarding time point: peripheral blood 6 weeks after treatment start. Patients had urothelial carcinoma that was locally advanced or metastatic. The CDR3 has 14 residues. Trimming shortened V by 0 bases and J by 7 bases, and 9 bases separated the two germline ends. Germline V gene sequence: CDR1 SGHVS, CDR2 FQNEAQ. General study points: Having blood TCR clonality under the median before treatment predicted better survival.

Data came from immunoSEQ multiplex PCR; TCRdb stores just in-frame clones and leaves some out. The data show about 38,000 clones, approximately 86% seen once. This chain uses TRBV7-8 with TRBJ1-4; a possible D gene is TRBD1 (6 bases). The material was PBMCs, obtained around atezolizumab (anti-PD-L1) treatment. This sequence originates from a man between 60 and 75 years old with urothelial cancer. This CDR3 reads CASSLADSSEKLFF. Written as DNA, the CDR3 is TGTGCCAGCAGCTTAGCGGACAGCAGTGAAAAACTGTTTTTT.